This T cell receptor (beta chain) was found in a study of T cell repertoires in cytomegalovirus infection. At the level of the study: CMV infection together with matching HLA type was indicated by public TCR beta signatures.

TCRdb independently ran MiXCR on the reads; one entry per CDR3 protein. This sample carries 250,000 or so distinct CDR3 sequences, around an eighth of them seen once, and the ten largest clones take 1.6%. In its sample, this clonotype was seen many times. The target antigen is unknown. The CDR3 loop spans 14 amino acids. Germline V gives CDR1 SGHTA, CDR2 FQGNSA. Germline trimming cut 3 bases from V and 7 bases from J; bases unmatched to any gene: 9. Whole-study results and caveats: Frequencies of public TCR beta families were cumulated, and this identified carriers of CMV plus the relevant HLA. In two of eight donors, the top clonotype was HLA-C-restricted CMV-specific.

This receptor was taken from a human donor in good health (CMV status not recorded). Some clones in this sample may be carry-over from other donors' samples. The chain couples TRBV7-2 to TRBJ2-7; 7 nucleotides agree with TRBD1. Sequenced material: PBMCs. CDR3 coding DNA: TGTGCCAGCAGCTTCGACAGGGACGTTCAAGAGCAGTACTTC. Translating gives CASSFDRDVQEQYF.